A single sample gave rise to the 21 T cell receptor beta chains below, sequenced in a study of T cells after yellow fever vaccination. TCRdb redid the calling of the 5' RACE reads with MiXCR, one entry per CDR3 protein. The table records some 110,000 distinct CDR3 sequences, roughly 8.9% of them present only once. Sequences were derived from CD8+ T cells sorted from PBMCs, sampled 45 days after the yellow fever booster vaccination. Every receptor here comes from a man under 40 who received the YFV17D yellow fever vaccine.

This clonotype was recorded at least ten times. Here the CDR3 reads CSVVGGRTYEQYF. The CDR3 DNA sequence: TGCAGCGTTGTCGGCGGGAGGACCTACGAGCAGTACTTC. The V and J genes are TRBV29-1 and TRBJ2-7; 8 nucleotides agree with TRBD2. This CDR3 has 13 amino acids. With V trimmed by 4 bases and J by 2 bases, 4 bases remained unmatched. Germline V lookup: CDR1 SQVTM, CDR2 ANQGSEA.

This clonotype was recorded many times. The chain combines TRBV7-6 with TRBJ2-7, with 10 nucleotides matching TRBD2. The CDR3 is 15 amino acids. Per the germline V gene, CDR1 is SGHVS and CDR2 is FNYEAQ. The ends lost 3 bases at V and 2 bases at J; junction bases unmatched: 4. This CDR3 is CASSFSAGGPYEQYF. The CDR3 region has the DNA TGTGCCAGCAGCTTTTCAGCGGGAGGGCCCTACGAGCAGTACTTC. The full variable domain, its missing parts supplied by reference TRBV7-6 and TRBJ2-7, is GAGVSQSPRYKVTKRGQDVALRCDPISGHVSLYWYRQALGQGPEFLTYFNYEAQQDKSGLPNDRFSAERPEGSISTLTIQRTEQRDSAMYRCASSFSAGGPYEQYFGPGTRLTVT.

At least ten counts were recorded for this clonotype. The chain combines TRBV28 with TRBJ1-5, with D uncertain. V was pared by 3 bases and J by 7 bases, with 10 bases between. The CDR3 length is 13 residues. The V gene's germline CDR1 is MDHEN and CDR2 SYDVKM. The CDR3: CASSLVVYQPQHF. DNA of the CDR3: TGTGCCAGCAGTTTGGTCGTTTACCAGCCCCAGCATTTT. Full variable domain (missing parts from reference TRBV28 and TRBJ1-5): DVKVTQSSRYLVKRTGEKVFLECVQDMDHENMFWYRQDPGLGLRLIYFSYDVKMKEKGDIPEGYSVSREKKERFSLILESASTNQTSMYLCASSLVVYQPQHFGDGTRLSIL.

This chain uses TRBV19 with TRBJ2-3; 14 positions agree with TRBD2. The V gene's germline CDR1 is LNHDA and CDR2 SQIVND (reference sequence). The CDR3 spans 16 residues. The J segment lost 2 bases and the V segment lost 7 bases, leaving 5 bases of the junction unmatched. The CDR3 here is CASNGLAGGYTDTQYF. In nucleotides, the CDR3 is TGTGCCAGTAACGGACTAGCGGGAGGTTACACAGATACGCAGTATTTT.

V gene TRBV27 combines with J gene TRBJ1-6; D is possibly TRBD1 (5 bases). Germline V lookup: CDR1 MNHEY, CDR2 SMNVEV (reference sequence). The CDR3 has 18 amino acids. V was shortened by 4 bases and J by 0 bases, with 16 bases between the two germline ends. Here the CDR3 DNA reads TGTGCCAGCAGTTCCCTGACAGCGGAGAGCTCCTATAATTCACCCCTCCACTTT. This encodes CASSSLTAESSYNSPLHF.

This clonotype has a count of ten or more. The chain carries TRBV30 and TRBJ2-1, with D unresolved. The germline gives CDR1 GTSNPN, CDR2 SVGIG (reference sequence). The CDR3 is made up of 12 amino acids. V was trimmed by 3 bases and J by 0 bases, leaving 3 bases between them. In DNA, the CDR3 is TGTGCCTGGAGGAGCTCCTACAATGAGCAGTTCTTC. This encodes CAWRSSYNEQFF.

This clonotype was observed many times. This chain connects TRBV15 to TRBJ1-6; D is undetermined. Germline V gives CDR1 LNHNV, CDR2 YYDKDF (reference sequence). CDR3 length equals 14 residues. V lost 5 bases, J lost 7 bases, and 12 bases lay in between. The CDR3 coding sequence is TGTGCCACCAGCGATTACGGAAGGAATTCACCCCTCCACTTT. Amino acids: CATSDYGRNSPLHF.

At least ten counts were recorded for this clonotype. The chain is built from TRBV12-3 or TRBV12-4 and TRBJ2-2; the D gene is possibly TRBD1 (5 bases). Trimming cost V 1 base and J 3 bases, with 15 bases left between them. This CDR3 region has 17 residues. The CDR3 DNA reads TGTGCCAGCAGTTTAGTCGAAGTCGACAGCCACACCGGGGAGCTGTTTTTT. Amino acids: CASSLVEVDSHTGELFF.

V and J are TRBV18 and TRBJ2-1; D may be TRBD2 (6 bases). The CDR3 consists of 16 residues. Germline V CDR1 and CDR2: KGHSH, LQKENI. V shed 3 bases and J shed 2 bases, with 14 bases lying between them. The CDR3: CASSPVSGKAYNEQFF. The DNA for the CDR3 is TGTGCCAGCTCACCCGTTAGCGGAAAGGCCTACAATGAGCAGTTCTTC.

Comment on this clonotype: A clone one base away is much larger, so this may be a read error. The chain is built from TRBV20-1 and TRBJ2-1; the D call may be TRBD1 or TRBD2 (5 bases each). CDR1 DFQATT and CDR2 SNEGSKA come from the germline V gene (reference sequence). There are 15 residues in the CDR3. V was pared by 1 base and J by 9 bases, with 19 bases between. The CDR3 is CSARVHRERGAEQFF. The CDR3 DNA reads TGCAGTGCTAGAGTTCACCGGGAAAGGGGCGCTGAGCAGTTCTTC.

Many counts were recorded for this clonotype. The chain's CDR3 is CASSFLAGGPNEQFF. Written as DNA, the CDR3 is TGTGCCAGCAGCTTCCTAGCGGGAGGGCCAAATGAGCAGTTCTTC. The V call is TRBV7-3, the J call TRBJ2-1, with 12 bases fitting TRBD2. This CDR3 has 15 amino acids. Germline trimming cut 3 bases from V and 7 bases from J; bases unmatched to any gene: 4. Germline V gives CDR1 SGHTA, CDR2 FQGTGA.

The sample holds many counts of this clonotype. The CDR3 reads CSVVPRLAAQETQYF. For the CDR3, the DNA is TGCAGCGTTGTTCCCCGACTAGCGGCACAAGAGACCCAGTACTTC. J is TRBJ2-5 and V is TRBV29-1; 9 nucleotides align to TRBD2. This CDR3 has 15 residues. The V gene's germline CDR1 is SQVTM and CDR2 ANQGSEA. The V gene end was trimmed by 4 bases and the J gene end by 2 bases; junction bases not matched to a gene: 8.

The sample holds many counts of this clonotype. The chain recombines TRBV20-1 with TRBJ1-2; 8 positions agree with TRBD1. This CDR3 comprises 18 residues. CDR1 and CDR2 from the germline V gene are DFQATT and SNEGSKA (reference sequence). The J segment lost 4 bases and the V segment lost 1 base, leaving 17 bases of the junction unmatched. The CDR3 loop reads CSARAESSVTGGLYGYTF. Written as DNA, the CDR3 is TGCAGTGCTAGAGCGGAGTCTTCAGTAACAGGGGGGCTCTATGGCTACACCTTC.

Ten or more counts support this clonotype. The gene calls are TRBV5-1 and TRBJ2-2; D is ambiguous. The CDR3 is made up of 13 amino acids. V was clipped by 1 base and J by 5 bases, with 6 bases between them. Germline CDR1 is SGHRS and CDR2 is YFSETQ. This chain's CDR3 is CASSLYLTGELFF. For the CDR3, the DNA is TGCGCCAGCAGCTTGTATCTGACCGGGGAGCTGTTTTTT.

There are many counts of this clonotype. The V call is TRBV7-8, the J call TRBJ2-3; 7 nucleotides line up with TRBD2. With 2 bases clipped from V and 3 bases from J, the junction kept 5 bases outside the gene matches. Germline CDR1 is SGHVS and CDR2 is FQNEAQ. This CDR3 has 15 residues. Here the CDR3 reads CASSLTAGVTDTQYF. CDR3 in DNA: TGTGCCAGCAGCTTAACGGCGGGAGTGACAGATACGCAGTATTTT.

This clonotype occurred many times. CDR3 bases: TGTGCCAGCAGTTTATATCCCAGGGCCGGGGTCCAAGAGACCCAGTACTTC. Translated, it gives CASSLYPRAGVQETQYF. The rearrangement links TRBV28 to TRBJ2-5; D might be TRBD1 or TRBD2, each matching 5 bases. The CDR3 spans 17 residues. Germline V gene data show CDR1 as MDHEN and CDR2 as SYDVKM. Trimming stripped 1 base from V and 1 base from J, with 16 bases between.

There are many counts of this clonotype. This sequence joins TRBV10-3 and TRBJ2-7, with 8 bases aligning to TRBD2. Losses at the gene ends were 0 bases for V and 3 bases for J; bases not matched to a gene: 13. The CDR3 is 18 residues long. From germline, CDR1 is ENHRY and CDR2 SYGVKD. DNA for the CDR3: TGTGCCATCAGTGAGTCGACAGTAGCGGGACTAGGGCTCTACGAGCAGTACTTC. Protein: CAISESTVAGLGLYEQYF.

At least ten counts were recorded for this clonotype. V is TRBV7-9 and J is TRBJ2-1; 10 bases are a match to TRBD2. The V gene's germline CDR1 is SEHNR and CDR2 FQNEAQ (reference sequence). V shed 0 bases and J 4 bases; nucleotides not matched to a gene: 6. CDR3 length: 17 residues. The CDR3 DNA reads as TGTGCCAGCAGCTTAGCGACCGGACTAGCGGAATACAATGAGCAGTTCTTC. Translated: CASSLATGLAEYNEQFF.

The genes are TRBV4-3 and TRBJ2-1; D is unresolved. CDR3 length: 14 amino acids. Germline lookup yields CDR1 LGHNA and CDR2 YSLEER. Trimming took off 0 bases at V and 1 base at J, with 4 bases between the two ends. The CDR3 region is CASSQEGSYNEQFF. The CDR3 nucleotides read TGCGCCAGCAGCCAAGAAGGGTCCTACAATGAGCAGTTCTTC.

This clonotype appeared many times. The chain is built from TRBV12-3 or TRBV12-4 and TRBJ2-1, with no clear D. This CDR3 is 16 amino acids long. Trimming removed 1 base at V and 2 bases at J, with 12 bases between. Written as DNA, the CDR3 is TGTGCCAGCAGTTTAGACCCCGTGCGACCCTACAATGAGCAGTTCTTC. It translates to CASSLDPVRPYNEQFF.

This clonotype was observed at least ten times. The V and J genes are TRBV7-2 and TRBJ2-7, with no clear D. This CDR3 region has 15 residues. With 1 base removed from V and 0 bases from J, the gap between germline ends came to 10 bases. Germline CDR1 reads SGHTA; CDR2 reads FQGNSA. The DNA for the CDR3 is TGTGCCAGCAGCTTAGGGCAGGTTAGCTCCTACGAGCAGTACTTC. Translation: CASSLGQVSSYEQYF.